A selection of T cell receptor beta chains follows, all from one sample in a study of CD4+ T cells in melanoma. Produced via immunoSEQ multiplex PCR; TCRdb's table is partial and in-frame only. The sample has approximately 11,000 clones, roughly two thirds seen once. The sample taken for sequencing was cells from a culture (not recorded whether cultured in vitro). These receptors were taken from a human donor with melanoma. CDR3s include the opening cysteine and the closing phenylalanine or tryptophan. A D gene is named only where the DNA matches it firmly. Where a row states a size, it is once, few, many or the class of an expanded clone; other rows omit it.

size	V	D	J	DNA	CDR3
NA	TRBV15	TRBD2	TRBJ2-3	TGTGCCACCAGAGGGGGGCTAGCGGGGGCCCTCGGGGGTGGTACGCAGTATTTT	CATRGGLAGALGGGTQYF
NA	TRBV4-1	NA	TRBJ1-1	TGCGCCAGCAGAATCCGGGTTTGGTCAGAGAACACTGAAGCTTTCTTT	CASRIRVWSENTEAFF
NA	TRBV7-6	TRBD1	TRBJ1-1	TGTGCCAGCAGCCGGGGGACAGCGAGAAACACTGAAGCTTTCTTT	CASSRGTARNTEAFF
NA	TRBV11-2	TRBD1	TRBJ2-7	TGTGCCAGCAGCTCCGGGACAGGGGGGCCCTACGAGCAGTACTTC	CASSSGTGGPYEQYF
NA	TRBV5-1	TRBD1	TRBJ2-3	TGCGCCAGCAGCGGACAGGGGGGTACGGATACGCAGTATTTT	CASSGQGGTDTQYF
few	TRBV5-8	TRBD2	TRBJ2-3	TGTGCCAGCAGCCAGCCGGGACTAGCGGGGGGAAGAGATACGCAGTATTTT	CASSQPGLAGGRDTQYF
NA	TRBV5-1	TRBD1	TRBJ2-7	TGCGCCAGCGGGCACAGGGGAGATGGCTACGAGCAGTACTTC	CASGHRGDGYEQYF
few	TRBV11-2	NA	TRBJ2-7	TGTGCCAGCAGCTTAAGATCGGGCCAGCAGTACTTC	CASSLRSGQQYF
NA	TRBV7-3	NA	TRBJ2-3	TGTGCCAGCAGCCTGACTAGGGAAGATACGCAGTATTTT	CASSLTREDTQYF
once	TRBV7-9	TRBD2	TRBJ2-2	TGTGCCAGCAGCTTCGGCGGGGGGGCCTTCACCGGGGAGCTGTTTTTT	CASSFGGGAFTGELFF
NA	TRBV30	NA	TRBJ1-2	TGTGCCTGGAGCCGGACAGCCCGCAACTATGGCTACACCTTC	CAWSRTARNYGYTF
few	TRBV5-6	TRBD1	TRBJ2-2	TGTGCCAGCAGCCAACAGGGGGCAGGCGGGGAGCTGTTTTTT	CASSQQGAGGELFF
NA	TRBV2	TRBD1	TRBJ2-5	TGTGCCAGCAGTGAAGCGCTCCAAGGACAGGGCCGCTTAGAAGAGACCCAGTACTTC	CASSEALQGQGRLEETQYF
NA	TRBV7-8	NA	TRBJ1-2	TGTGCCAGCAGCTTGGAAACAGCAGACTATGGCTACACCTTC	CASSLETADYGYTF
NA	TRBV6-1	TRBD1	TRBJ1-2	TGTGCCAGCAGAAGGACAGGGGGGAACTATGGCTACACCTTC	CASRRTGGNYGYTF
once	TRBV5-4	TRBD1	TRBJ1-1	TGTGCCAGCAGCGCACAGGGGAGAAACACTGAAGCTTTCTTT	CASSAQGRNTEAFF
NA	TRBV6-1	TRBD2	TRBJ2-2	TGTGCCAGCAGTCGGGGGGGCTCGAACACCGGGGAGCTGTTTTTT	CASSRGGSNTGELFF
once	TRBV25-1	NA	TRBJ1-3	TGTGCCAGCACAGAACTCTCTGGAAACACCATATATTTT	CASTELSGNTIYF
NA	TRBV7-3	TRBD1	TRBJ2-2	TGTGCCAGCAGCTCGACAGGGTTCAGAGCTACCGGGGAGCTGTTTTTT	CASSSTGFRATGELFF
NA	TRBV18	TRBD1	TRBJ1-2	TGTGCCAGCTCACCGGGACAGGATTATGGCTACACCTTC	CASSPGQDYGYTF
NA	TRBV25-1	TRBD1	TRBJ1-4	TGTGCCAGCAGTGAATCAGGGGGCAATGAAAAACTGTTTTTT	CASSESGGNEKLFF
NA	TRBV19	NA	TRBJ1-6	TGTGCCAGTAGTATACGGGTTTCAAATTCACCCCTCCACTTT	CASSIRVSNSPLHF
NA	TRBV7-8	TRBD2	TRBJ2-1	TGTGCCAGCAGCGAATCAGCGGGGGCGCCCTACAATGAGCAGTTCTTC	CASSESAGAPYNEQFF